Following are 22 T cell receptor beta chains from one sample sequenced in a study of T cell changes during pregnancy in multiple sclerosis. The table came from immunoSEQ multiplex PCR; TCRdb's copy has only in-frame clones and leaves some out. The table includes roughly 30,000 clones, approximately 89% detected once. Sequences were derived from CD8+ T cells from peripheral blood mononuclear cells, sampled after pregnancy. These receptors all come from a female donor with multiple sclerosis, enrolled in a pregnancy study.

The chain carries TRBV5-5 and TRBJ2-7; a possible D gene is TRBD2 (6 bases). V lost 2 bases and J lost 5, with 17 bases in between. This CDR3 comprises 15 residues. Germline CDR1 reads SGHKS; CDR2 reads YYEKEE (reference sequence). The DNA of the CDR3 is TGTGCCAGCAGCTTACCTTTAGCGGCCTCACACGAGCAGTACTTC. Translating gives CASSLPLAASHEQYF.

The gene calls are TRBV13 and TRBJ2-7, with D hard to call. Trimming cost V 4 bases and J 1 base, with 11 bases left between them. The CDR3 contains 14 residues. Germline CDR1 reads PRHDT; CDR2 reads FYEKMQ (reference sequence). The CDR3 DNA sequence: TGTGCCAGCAGCTCGAGACACCAATCCTACGAGCAGTACTTC. Its protein product is CASSSRHQSYEQYF.

The chain recombines TRBV23-1 with TRBJ1-3; 10 positions agree with TRBD1. TRBV23-1 is recorded as an ORF, its role being uncertain. J was trimmed by 4 bases and V by 1 base; bases with no gene match: 13. The CDR3 consists of 19 residues. The CDR3 reads CASSQCWTGGLLKGNTIYF. CDR3 sequence (DNA): TGCGCCAGCAGTCAATGCTGGACAGGGGGTTTGCTAAAAGGAAACACCATATATTTT.

The rearrangement joins TRBV21-1 to TRBJ2-7; no DNA check was done on the table's D call, TRBD1. TRBV21-1 is a recognized pseudogene. This CDR3 contains 18 residues. Here the CDR3 reads CASSKALDRDRDSYEQYF. Here the CDR3 DNA reads TGTGCCAGCAGCAAAGCGCTTGATCGGGACAGGGACTCCTACGAGCAGTACTTC.

The rearrangement joins TRBV29-1 to TRBJ2-7; the D gene is possibly TRBD2 (7 bases). This CDR3 has 11 amino acids. V gave up 2 bases and J gave up 6 bases, with 8 bases separating them. Germline CDR1 reads SQVTM; CDR2 reads ANQGSEA. The CDR3 sequence is CSVERGGEQYF. As DNA, the CDR3 is TGCAGCGTTGAAAGGGGGGGCGAGCAGTACTTC.

The V gene is TRBV4-3, the J gene TRBJ2-1, with D possibly matching TRBD2 (5 bases). Germline V CDR1 and CDR2: LGHNA, YSLEER. The CDR3 is 16 residues long. V lost 0 bases and J 0 bases, leaving 9 bases between the germline ends. CDR3 sequence (DNA): TGCGCCAGCAGCCAAGATCAGCGGAGCTCCTACAATGAGCAGTTCTTC. It yields the protein CASSQDQRSSYNEQFF.

CDR3 sequence reads: CASSKHRTGSGANVLTF. CDR3 DNA sequence: TGTGCCAGTAGTAAACACCGGACAGGGTCCGGGGCCAACGTCCTGACTTTC. V gene TRBV19 combines with J gene TRBJ2-6, with 8 bases identical to TRBD1. Germline loops: CDR1 LNHDA, CDR2 SQIVND (reference sequence). The V segment lost 4 bases and the J segment 4 bases; nucleotides outside the gene matches: 9. The CDR3 is 17 amino acids. Full variable domain (outside the CDR3, taken from reference TRBV19 and TRBJ2-6): DGGITQSPKYLFRKEGQNVTLSCEQNLNHDAMYWYRQDPGQGLRLIYYSQIVNDFQKGDIAEGYSVSREKKESFPLTVTSAQKNPTAFYLCASSKHRTGSGANVLTFGAGSRLTVL.

The chain joins TRBV2 to TRBJ2-1, with 9 positions matching TRBD2. Germline CDR1 is SNHLY and CDR2 is FYNNEI. Germline trimming cut 4 bases from V and 8 bases from J; bases unmatched to any gene: 6. The length of the CDR3 is 14 residues. The CDR3 coding sequence is TGTGCCAGCAGTGGGGAGTCTAGCGGGGATGAGCAGTTCTTC. As protein: CASSGESSGDEQFF.

This clone was recorded a few times. The rearrangement uses TRBV6-4 and TRBJ2-1; 13 bases are a match to TRBD2. The CDR3 extends over 14 amino acids. In germline, CDR1 is MRHNA, CDR2 SNTAGT. Trimming cost V 4 bases and J 6 bases; bases outside gene matches: 0. CDR3 in DNA: TGTGCCAGCAGTGGGACTAGCGGGAGCAATGAGCAGTTCTTC. It codes for CASSGTSGSNEQFF.

The chain couples TRBV5-1 to TRBJ2-1; D gene ambiguous. V lost 0 bases and J lost 4, with 11 bases in between. Germline loops: CDR1 SGHRS, CDR2 YFSETQ. The CDR3 totals 15 residues. CDR3 sequence (DNA): TGCGCCAGCAGCTTGGATCTTGCGGCTTACAATGAGCAGTTCTTC. Its protein is CASSLDLAAYNEQFF.

The chain carries TRBV5-1 and TRBJ2-3, with 10 positions matching TRBD2. This CDR3 contains 17 residues. Germline CDR1 and CDR2: SGHRS and YFSETQ. V trimming: 0 bases; J trimming: 3 bases; junction bases outside the gene matches: 7. DNA for the CDR3: TGCGCCAGCAGCTTGGCACCTAGCGGGAGTTATACAGATACGCAGTATTTT. It translates to CASSLAPSGSYTDTQYF.

The rearrangement joins TRBV6-5 to TRBJ1-3; D remains unclear. The CDR3 covers 15 residues. Per the germline V gene, CDR1 is MNHEY and CDR2 is SVGAGI. The V end lost 6 bases, the J end lost 0 bases, and 12 bases lay between the germline ends. The CDR3 nucleotides are TGTGCCAGCAGCCGAGACGGGAGCTCTGGAAACACCATATATTTT. Its translation is CASSRDGSSGNTIYF.

This clone was counted a single time. The chain carries TRBV27 and TRBJ1-2; TRBD1 might be the D (5 bases). Trimming took off 3 bases at V and 0 bases at J, with 11 bases between the two ends. This CDR3 has 15 residues. CDR1 is MNHEY, CDR2 SMNVEV, per germline (reference sequence). The CDR3 region is CASSFGTGANYGYTF. The CDR3 DNA sequence: TGTGCCAGCAGTTTTGGAACAGGCGCTAACTATGGCTACACCTTC.

The sample holds one count of this clone. This chain links TRBV2 with TRBJ2-1; D perhaps matches TRBD1 (5 bases). The CDR3 has 15 residues. Trimming shortened V by 8 bases and J by 0 bases, and 14 bases separated the two germline ends. Per the germline V gene, CDR1 is SNHLY and CDR2 is FYNNEI. The CDR3 loop is CASWRTTSSYNEQFF. The CDR3 DNA is TGTGCCAGCTGGCGGACAACCAGCTCCTACAATGAGCAGTTCTTC. The variable domain in full, completed from reference TRBV2 and TRBJ2-1, reads EPEVTQTPSHQVTQMGQEVILRCVPISNHLYFYWYRQILGQKVEFLVSFYNNEISEKSEIFDDQFSVERPDGSNFTLKIRSTKLEDSAMYFCASWRTTSSYNEQFFGPGTRLTVL.

This chain connects TRBV18 to TRBJ2-7; the D gene is possibly TRBD2 (5 bases). Germline V gives CDR1 KGHSH, CDR2 LQKENI. The V gene lost 3 bases and the J gene lost 7 bases, with 10 bases spanning the gap. The CDR3 contains 12 residues. The DNA for the CDR3 is TGTGCCAGCTCACCGGACCCGGGGGAGCAGTACTTC. Protein product: CASSPDPGEQYF.

This clone is judged medium-sized. The V call is TRBV27, the J call TRBJ2-7; 8 nucleotides agree with TRBD1. Trimming at V came to 8 bases and at J to 4 bases, leaving 10 bases not matched to a gene. This CDR3 is built from 14 residues. Germline V CDR1 and CDR2: MNHEY, SMNVEV (reference sequence). The CDR3 sequence: CASQSRDRGYEQYF. CDR3 nucleotides: TGTGCCAGCCAGTCAAGAGACAGGGGTTACGAGCAGTACTTC.

Here the CDR3 reads CASSSPGAGGGNEQFF. The CDR3 nucleotides read TGTGCCAGCAGCTCCCCAGGGGCGGGAGGGGGAAATGAGCAGTTCTTC. The chain carries TRBV7-3 and TRBJ2-1, with 9 positions matching TRBD2. The CDR3 consists of 16 residues. J was trimmed by 7 bases and V by 4 bases; bases with no gene match: 11. Germline values: CDR1 SGHTA, CDR2 FQGTGA.

The chain combines TRBV5-1 with TRBJ2-1; D gene ambiguous. The length of the CDR3 is 17 residues. V lost 2 bases and J lost 4, with 19 bases in between. Looked up from germline, CDR1 is SGHRS and CDR2 is YFSETQ. The CDR3 protein is CASSFTTSRNRYNEQFF. As DNA, the CDR3 is TGCGCCAGCAGCTTTACCACTTCGCGAAATAGATACAATGAGCAGTTCTTC.

The genes are TRBV28 and TRBJ1-2, with a weak D call TRBD1 (6 bases). The germline V and J ends were trimmed by 2 bases and 8 bases, with 9 bases remaining between them. Germline V gene sequence: CDR1 MDHEN, CDR2 SYDVKM. There are 12 residues in the CDR3. The CDR3 DNA reads TGTGCCAGCAGTTTAACAGGGTCGGGCTACACCTTC. Protein sequence: CASSLTGSGYTF.

CDR3 nucleotides: TGTGCCAGCAGGGGACTAGCGGGAGATCTCAATGAGCAGTTCTTC. Its translation is CASRGLAGDLNEQFF. The V call is TRBV6-1, the J call TRBJ2-1, with 14 bases that match TRBD2. Germline V gene data show CDR1 as MNHNS and CDR2 as SASEGT. The V segment lost 6 bases and the J segment 6 bases; nucleotides outside the gene matches: 4. This CDR3 has 15 amino acids.

By its share, this clone is medium-sized. CDR3 protein: CASSQEFTGTETQYF. The CDR3 DNA is TGTGCCAGCAGCCAAGAATTTACAGGGACAGAGACCCAGTACTTC. V is TRBV4-2 and J is TRBJ2-5, with D perhaps matching TRBD1 (6 bases). Germline V CDR1 and CDR2: LGHNA, YNFKEQ. This CDR3 comprises 15 residues. V dropped 0 bases and J dropped 4 bases, with 12 bases sitting between them.

The rearrangement joins TRBV9 to TRBJ1-4; D perhaps matches TRBD1 (6 bases). V was trimmed by 6 bases and J by 5 bases, leaving 17 bases between them. CDR1 and CDR2 from the germline V gene are SGDLS and YYNGEE. The CDR3 runs 15 residues. The CDR3 DNA follows: TGTGCCAGCACCCGTCAGGGGACGGAGAATGAAAAACTGTTTTTT. It specifies CASTRQGTENEKLFF.